What follows describes a single TCR beta chain. No antigen is known for it. The sample comes from a study of cytomegalovirus exposure and HLA in healthy donors. Study-wide points: Cytomegalovirus status, reportedly, was diagnosed with high specificity and sensitivity by the classifier.

V gave up 4 bases and J gave up 1 base; unmatched junction bases: 5. The germline V gene has CDR1 SEHNR and CDR2 FQNEAQ (reference sequence). This CDR3 comprises 16 residues. 13 Jbeta primers and 60 Vbeta primers were used for the PCR. Sequencing was performed with immunoSEQ multiplex PCR; in TCRdb, only in-frame clones are kept and a portion is missing. Of around 180,000 clones in the sample, 82% were seen once. The chain joins TRBV7-9 to TRBJ2-1, with 9 bases matching TRBD2. This TCR derives from a woman in her fifties or sixties in good health and CMV-seronegative. Sequencing was carried out using PBMCs. The CDR3: CASSYLTSGSYNEQFF. The CDR3 DNA follows: TGTGCCAGCAGCTATCTAACTAGCGGGTCCTACAATGAGCAGTTCTTC.